This T cell receptor (beta chain) was sequenced for a study of blood T cell repertoires in COVID-19. Overall study: COVID-19 samples, acute and convalescent, were from the United States, Italy and Spain. From T cells, B-cell-depleted T cells, or PBMCs came the material, which was cDNA or gDNA.

How the authors handled the data: Estimation of nucleated cell counts relied on the amplification of reference gene primers. The table came from immunoSEQ multiplex PCR; TCRdb's copy has only in-frame clones and leaves some out. V, J and clone size are those of that table, while D and trimming were read from the DNA. Among 200,000 to 250,000 clones listed, almost 90% were seen once. This clonotype originated in a woman aged 55 to 70 with acute or convalescent COVID-19. The sequenced sample consisted of peripheral blood.

The CDR3 region has the DNA TGTGCCAGTAGTATGTTGGCAGATCTAGCCAAAAACATTCAGTACTTC. Translated, it gives CASSMLADLAKNIQYF. The chain has TRBV19 and TRBJ2-4; D is unclear. This CDR3 comprises 16 residues. V lost 3 bases and J lost 0, with 12 bases in between. Germline V gene sequence: CDR1 LNHDA, CDR2 SQIVND (reference sequence).